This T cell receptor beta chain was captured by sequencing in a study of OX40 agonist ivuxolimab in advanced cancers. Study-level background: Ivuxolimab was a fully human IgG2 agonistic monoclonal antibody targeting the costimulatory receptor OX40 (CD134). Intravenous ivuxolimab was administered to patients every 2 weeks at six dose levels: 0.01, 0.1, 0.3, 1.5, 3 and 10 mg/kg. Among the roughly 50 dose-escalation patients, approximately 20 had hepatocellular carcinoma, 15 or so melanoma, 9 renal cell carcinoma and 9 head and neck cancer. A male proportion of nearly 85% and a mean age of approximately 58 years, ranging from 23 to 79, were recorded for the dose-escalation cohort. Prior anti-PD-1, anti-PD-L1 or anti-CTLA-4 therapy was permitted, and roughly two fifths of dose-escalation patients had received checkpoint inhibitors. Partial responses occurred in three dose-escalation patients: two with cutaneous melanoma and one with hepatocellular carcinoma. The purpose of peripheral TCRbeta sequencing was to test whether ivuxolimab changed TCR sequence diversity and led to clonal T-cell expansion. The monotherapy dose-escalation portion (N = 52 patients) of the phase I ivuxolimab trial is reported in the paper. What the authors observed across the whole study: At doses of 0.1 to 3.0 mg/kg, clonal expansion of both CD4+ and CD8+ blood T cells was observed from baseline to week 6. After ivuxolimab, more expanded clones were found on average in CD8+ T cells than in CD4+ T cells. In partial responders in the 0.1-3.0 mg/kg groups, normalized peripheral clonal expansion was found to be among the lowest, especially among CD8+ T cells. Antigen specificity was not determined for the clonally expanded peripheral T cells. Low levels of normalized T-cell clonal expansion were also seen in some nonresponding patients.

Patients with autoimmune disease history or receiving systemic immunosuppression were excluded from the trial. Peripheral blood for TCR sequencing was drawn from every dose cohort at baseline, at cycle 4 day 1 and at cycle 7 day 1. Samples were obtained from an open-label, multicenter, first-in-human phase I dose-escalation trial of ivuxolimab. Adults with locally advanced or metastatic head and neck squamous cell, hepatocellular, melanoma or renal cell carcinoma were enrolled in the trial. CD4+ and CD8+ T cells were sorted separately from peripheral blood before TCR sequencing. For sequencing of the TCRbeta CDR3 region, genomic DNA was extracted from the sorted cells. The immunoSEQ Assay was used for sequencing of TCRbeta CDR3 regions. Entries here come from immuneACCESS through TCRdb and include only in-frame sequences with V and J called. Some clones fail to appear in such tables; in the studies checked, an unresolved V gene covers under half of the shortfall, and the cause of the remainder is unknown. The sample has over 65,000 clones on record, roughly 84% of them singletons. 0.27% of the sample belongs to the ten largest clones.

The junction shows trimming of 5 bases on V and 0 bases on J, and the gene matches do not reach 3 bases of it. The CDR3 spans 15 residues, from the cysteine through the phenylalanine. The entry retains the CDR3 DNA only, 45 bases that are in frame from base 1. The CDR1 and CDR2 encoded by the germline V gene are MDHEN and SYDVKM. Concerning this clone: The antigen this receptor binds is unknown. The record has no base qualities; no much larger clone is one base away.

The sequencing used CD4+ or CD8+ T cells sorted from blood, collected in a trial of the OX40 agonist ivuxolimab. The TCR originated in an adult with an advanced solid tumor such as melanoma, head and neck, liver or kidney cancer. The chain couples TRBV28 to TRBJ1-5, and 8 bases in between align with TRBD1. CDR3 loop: CASSPGTGSNQPQHF. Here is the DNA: TGTGCCAGCAGTCCCGGGACAGGTAGCAATCAGCCCCAGCATTTT. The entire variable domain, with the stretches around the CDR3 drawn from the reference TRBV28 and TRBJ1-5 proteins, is DVKVTQSSRYLVKRTGEKVFLECVQDMDHENMFWYRQDPGLGLRLIYFSYDVKMKEKGDIPEGYSVSREKKERFSLILESASTNQTSMYLCASSPGTGSNQPQHFGDGTRLSIL.